This T cell receptor (beta chain) was sequenced during a study of cytomegalovirus exposure and HLA in healthy donors (dated by TCRdb to 2016 to 2017). In terms of the full investigation: In an earlier analysis of under 600 of the donors, 250 to 300 Gb of sequence data and some 120 million unique TCR beta sequences from about 179 million T cells were reported. The T cell repertoires of 550 to 850 subjects were profiled by immunosequencing and related to cytomegalovirus serostatus. Of the roughly 410 genotyped donors, 65% to 90% were placed in the genetic ancestry cluster associated with self-reported Caucasian donors. In a later analysis, previously published TCR beta repertoires from some 640 donors were re-analyzed and high-resolution HLA genotyping was added so that TCR occurrence patterns could be studied. Alongside the repertoire data, information on donor age, sex, ethnicity and CMV serostatus was compiled. Among 300 to 500 genotyped donors of the cohort, an average of around 250,000 unique TCR beta nucleotide sequences was sequenced per donor, of which about 19% were non-productive. The later analysis used no new phenotypic data to find candidate immune exposures, relying instead on TCR beta sequences and their occurrence across donors. All discovery cohort repertoires had been generated using a single sequencing platform. Roughly 300 gigabases of sequencing data and some 85 million unique TCR sequences were included in an early release covering roughly 600 HLA-typed donors. High-throughput TCR immunosequencing, statistical association of individual TCRs with disease status, and machine learning were combined to predict cytomegalovirus infection status. An earlier analysis of nearly 600 of the donors applied high-throughput TCR beta sequencing to assess whether each TCR beta V gene segment acted as functional or pseudogenic. Besides the first cohort of around 700 subjects, a separate validation cohort made up of over 95 different subjects was used. A later genetic analysis took genome-wide SNP genotypes for about three fifths of the roughly 670 donors and used that subset as a discovery cohort. The number of typed donors differed by locus: about 620-640 for A, B, C, DRB1 and DQB1; 500 to 550 for DQA1; fewer than 610 for DPA1; and about 450 for DPB1. HLA typing covered class I and class II loci at four-digit resolution. Roughly five DR-DQ haplotypes were treated as single units for association and clustering because of strong linkage in the cohort. The study was designed to test whether signatures of past pathogen exposure could be identified by cataloging public T cell receptors.

The cohort comprised some 730 healthy bone marrow donors. At the time of sampling, all cohort members were nominally healthy, though unrecorded immune exposures were likely present. The donor tested CMV seronegative, placing the donor among the approximately 400 seronegative members of the cohort. A peripheral blood sample was collected from each donor, and TCR beta sequencing was performed on peripheral blood mononuclear cells. Genomic DNA was extracted from the blood cell samples with the Qiagen DNeasy Blood Extraction Kit. For this chain, trimming is 6 bases at the V end and 3 bases at the J end, and the number of junction bases without a gene match is 10. Per the germline V gene, MNHEY is the CDR1 and SVGAGI is the CDR2. The CDR3 contains 15 residues, cysteine and phenylalanine counted. Only the CDR3 portion is preserved as DNA: 45 bases, with reading frame beginning at the first base. To note about this clone: The antigen this receptor binds is unknown. The input lacks base qualities; no much larger clone sits a single base away.

What the research found in general, with its limitations: Because counts were too low, fewer than 20 rarely observed V segments, including chromosome 9 orphons, were excluded from the earlier analysis of a few hundred of the donors. Across donors, most TCR sequences were observed very rarely, whereas some public TCRs were present in many individuals. Compared with equally common non-associated chains, HLA-associated TCR beta chains in a later analysis were more clonally expanded and had lower generation probabilities. An earlier analysis of some 590 of the donors showed that most TCR beta V segments appeared in productive rearrangements either about 87% or about 30% of the time, which broadly matched IMGT annotations. A total of fewer than 200 TCR beta chains were listed by the study as associated with cytomegalovirus. The presence/absence analyses assumed that sequencing depth was roughly uniform across donors, and that assumption may not be true. The classifier was reported to diagnose cytomegalovirus status with high specificity and sensitivity in both the original and validation cohorts. Because HLA typing was missing for some donors at each locus, association tests included only the typed subset. Only TCR beta chains were sequenced in this cohort, and the absence of alpha or paired-chain data limited detectable features. A cluster of highly shared sequence variants was judged likely to represent a technical artifact of the sequencing pipeline. In vitro tests confirmed that a few of the cytomegalovirus-associated TCR beta chains recognize cytomegalovirus antigens. CMV serostatus was the only immune exposure information available for the cohort. Linkage disequilibrium might explain the correlated functional status among segregating V segments, but an unknown experimental factor could not be excluded. When HLA alleles, especially DR and DQ, strongly co-occurred, TCR associations were difficult to assign to individual alleles. According to the authors, the approach could potentially be generalized to other disease states and immunological phenotypes. In a later genetic analysis, fewer N-insertions in productive TCRs were reported among donors in an Asian-associated ancestry cluster than the roughly 700-donor mean. V-gene and J-gene trimming of TCR beta chains was associated with a missense DCLRE1C variant in a later genetic analysis, and the association was replicated in an independent cohort. According to a later analysis, most CMV-associated TCR beta chains appeared to be HLA-restricted, and the HLA associations seemed to be driven largely by CMV exposure. In a later analysis, TCR association rates were found to vary across HLA loci, with the most associated TCRs seen for DRB1 alleles and the fewest for HLA-C alleles. A further reported finding was that TCR beta sequences accurately predicted the HLA-A and HLA-B alleles for most subjects in the first cohort. At a false discovery rate of 0.05, a later analysis linked 16,000 or so TCR beta sequences to specific HLA alleles. In a later analysis, several top co-occurrence clusters were reported to appear linked to parvovirus B19, influenza, CMV and Epstein-Barr virus. Some IMGT-functional V segments, including TRBV6-2 and TRBV6-3, could not be told apart with the 87-base-pair reads, so those segments were excluded.

Receptor amplification or capture employed the immunoSEQ multiplex PCR assay. The multiplex PCR relied on a mix of 60 forward primers for TCR Vbeta segments and 13 reverse primers for TCR Jbeta segments. Amplification of the CDR3 region of rearranged TCR beta genes was performed with a multiplex PCR assay on genomic DNA. On the Illumina HiSeq System, the amplified TCR beta libraries were sequenced as 87-base-pair reads. Processing in the source paper ran as follows. Across the 600 to 700 repertoires, a later analysis counted 75 million to 90 million unique TCR beta chains, roughly 11 million of which were shared by at least two donors. To remove PCR and sequencing errors, raw reads were error-corrected and collapsed into unique sequences using a nearest-neighbor algorithm that merged closely related sequences. To assign V, D and J gene segments, CDR3 sequences were aligned to IMGT reference sequences. Each retained sequence needed at least a six-nucleotide match to both a V gene segment and a J gene segment. A rearrangement was called productive if the CDR3 had no stop codons and remained in frame with V and J, and every other rearrangement was called non-productive. Following IMGT convention, CDR3 was defined as the stretch from the second conserved V-encoded cysteine up to the conserved J-encoded phenylalanine. The earlier analysis of about 560 of the donors excluded any sequence lacking an unambiguous match to a single V gene segment. In an earlier analysis of 450 to 700 of the donors, V segments were called functional above 56.7% productive rearrangements and were called segregating when the between-donor standard deviation exceeded 5%. A statistical classification framework was built for diagnosing cytomegalovirus status from the catalog of TCR beta chain sequences. In a later analysis, V and J genes were assigned by comparing TCR nucleotide sequences against IMGT/GENE-DB human TR gene sequences. A later analysis assigned CDR3 sequences and most-parsimonious VDJ recombination scenarios with the TCRdist pipeline. In a later analysis, each TCR beta chain was defined by its CDR3 amino acid sequence together with its V-gene family, and reads without a unique V-gene family were excluded. In a later analysis, 550 to 650 highly shared, low-generation-probability nucleotide sequences were removed to address suspected cross-contamination and a sequencing artifact. In a later analysis, a clonal expansion index for each public chain was calculated from normalized within-repertoire ranks of inferred template counts. Generation probabilities in a later analysis came from a VDJ recombination model fitted to out-of-frame rearrangements, and those results were checked against IGoR. In a later analysis, TCR-TCR, TCR-HLA and TCR-CMV co-occurrence was scored with hypergeometric tests, and a repertoire-size bias correction was applied to TCR pairs. False discovery rates were estimated in a later analysis by permuting HLA or CMV assignments 20 times. In a later analysis, co-occurring TCRs were grouped with DBSCAN, and TCRdist sequence similarity was added when clustering was performed within HLA-allele-positive subsets. Co-occurrence clustering excluded repertoires with fewer than 30,000 or more than 120,000 public chains, plus five with anomalous nucleotide sharing. Entries here come from immuneACCESS through TCRdb and include only in-frame sequences with V and J called. Some clones fail to appear in such tables; in the studies checked, an unresolved V gene covers under half of the shortfall, and the cause of the remainder is unknown. V, J and clone size derive from that table, while D and trimming were established from the DNA sequence. This sample gives about 94,000 clones in total; approximately 80% of them show up just once. The ten top clones hold more than 3% of the sample.

The sample taken for sequencing was PBMCs. This receptor was obtained from a man aged 25 to 40 in good health and CMV-seronegative. Here the chain combines TRBV6-5 and TRBJ2-7, and TRBD2 matches 8 of the central bases. The nucleotide sequence is TGTGCCAGCAGCCTAACCGGGGGGGCCCTCTACGAGCAGTACTTC. Its amino acids are CASSLTGGALYEQYF.